This T cell receptor (beta chain) was identified during a study of cytomegalovirus exposure and HLA in healthy donors. The study ran its PCR with 60 Vbeta and 13 Jbeta primers. Only in-frame clones appear in the TCRdb table, and some are missing; sequencing was by immunoSEQ multiplex PCR. Of about 60,000 clones listed, about 70% are singletons. In germline, CDR1 is LGHNA, CDR2 YSLEER. This CDR3 is built from 16 residues. Deletions cut 0 bases from V and 2 bases from J, with 12 bases between. The TCR sequence derives from an older woman in good health and CMV-seropositive. Sample: PBMCs. The chain carries TRBV4-3 and TRBJ2-3; D might be TRBD2 (6 bases). CDR3 nucleotides: TGCGCCAGCAGCCAAGACCAAGGACTAAACACAGATACGCAGTATTTT. Encoded protein: CASSQDQGLNTDTQYF.